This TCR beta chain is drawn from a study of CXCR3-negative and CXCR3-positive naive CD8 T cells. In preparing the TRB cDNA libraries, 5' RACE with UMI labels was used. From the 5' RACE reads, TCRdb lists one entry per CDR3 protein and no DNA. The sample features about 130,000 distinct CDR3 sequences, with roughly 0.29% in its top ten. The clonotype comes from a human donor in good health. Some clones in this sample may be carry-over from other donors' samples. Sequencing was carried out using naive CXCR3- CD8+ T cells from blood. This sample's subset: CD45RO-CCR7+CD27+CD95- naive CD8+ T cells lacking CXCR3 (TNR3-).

CDR3 sequence: CASSWDSPYEQYF. The V and J genes are TRBV28 and TRBJ2-7; TCRdb returns TRBD1, unconfirmable since there is no DNA. The CDR3 runs to 13 residues. Germline V gene sequence: CDR1 MDHEN, CDR2 SYDVKM. The full variable domain, its missing parts supplied by reference TRBV28 and TRBJ2-7, is DVKVTQSSRYLVKRTGEKVFLECVQDMDHENMFWYRQDPGLGLRLIYFSYDVKMKEKGDIPEGYSVSREKKERFSLILESASTNQTSMYLCASSWDSPYEQYFGPGTRLTVT.